One sample yielded the 7 T cell receptor beta chains listed below, sequenced in a study of blood T cell repertoires in COVID-19. Only in-frame clones appear in the TCRdb table, and some are missing; sequencing was by immunoSEQ multiplex PCR. This table holds 250,000 to 300,000 clones, approximately 89% found once. Sequencing input: PBMCs or T cells enriched from blood (not recorded which). The source is a woman aged 45-59 years who had been exposed to COVID-19.

The CDR3 nucleotides read TGCGCCAGCAGCTGGGATCGGGACAGAGGCACAGATACGCAGTATTTT. This translates into CASSWDRDRGTDTQYF. V gene TRBV5-1 combines with J gene TRBJ2-3; 7 nucleotides line up with TRBD1. The V gene end was trimmed by 3 bases and the J gene end by 1 base; junction bases not matched to a gene: 8. The CDR3 consists of 16 residues. The germline CDR1 and CDR2 sequences are SGHRS and YFSETQ.

The chain links TRBV29-1 to TRBJ2-5; D is perhaps TRBD2 (5 bases). Germline V CDR1 and CDR2: SQVTM, ANQGSEA. Trimming pared 3 bases from V and 5 bases from J, leaving 13 bases between. The CDR3 extends over 13 amino acids. In DNA form, the CDR3 reads TGCAGCGTTGAGGTCCTAGCTGGTGAGACCCAGTACTTC. Translating gives CSVEVLAGETQYF.

The V gene is TRBV29-1, the J gene TRBJ1-2; 9 bases map to TRBD1. Trimming took 3 bases from V and 4 from J; bases not matched to a gene: 6. From germline, CDR1 is SQVTM and CDR2 ANQGSEA. This CDR3 has 14 residues. The CDR3 region is CSVDLTGGPYGYTF. CDR3 in DNA: TGCAGCGTTGATTTGACAGGGGGTCCCTATGGCTACACCTTC.

This clone was seen only once. This chain links TRBV6-2 or TRBV6-3 with TRBJ1-2; TRBD1 matches 11 bases. CDR1 and CDR2 from the germline V gene are MNHEY and SVGEGT. V dropped 2 bases and J dropped 8; count of bases not matched to a gene: 4. The length of the CDR3 is 14 residues. The CDR3 is CASSYPDRGQGYTF. CDR3 in DNA: TGTGCCAGCAGTTACCCGGACAGGGGGCAAGGCTACACCTTC.

The V call is TRBV28, the J call TRBJ2-7; 8 bases agree with TRBD2. CDR3 size: 14 residues. The V segment lost 7 bases and the J segment 2 bases; nucleotides outside the gene matches: 7. Germline lookup yields CDR1 MDHEN and CDR2 SYDVKM. The CDR3 loop reads CASTIPGGPYEQYF. The CDR3 DNA sequence: TGTGCCAGCACCATACCGGGGGGGCCCTACGAGCAGTACTTC. The full variable domain, completed using reference TRBV28 and TRBJ2-7, is DVKVTQSSRYLVKRTGEKVFLECVQDMDHENMFWYRQDPGLGLRLIYFSYDVKMKEKGDIPEGYSVSREKKERFSLILESASTNQTSMYLCASTIPGGPYEQYFGPGTRLTVT.

The V gene is TRBV7-9, the J gene TRBJ1-2; 12 bases map to TRBD1. Unmatched junction bases numbered 7, after V lost 1 base and J lost 4 bases. The germline CDR1 and CDR2 sequences are SEHNR and FQNEAQ (reference sequence). The CDR3 length is 17 residues. The CDR3 protein is CASSLGGGDRGPYGYTF. DNA for the CDR3: TGTGCCAGCAGCTTAGGCGGTGGGGACAGGGGGCCCTATGGCTACACCTTC.

DNA for the CDR3: TGTGCCAGCAGTTTAACAGGGGTGAACACTGAAGCTTTCTTT. Amino acid sequence: CASSLTGVNTEAFF. The chain employs TRBV27 and TRBJ1-1; 7 nucleotides agree with TRBD1. Germline V lookup: CDR1 MNHEY, CDR2 SMNVEV (reference sequence). The CDR3 totals 14 residues. The V segment lost 2 bases and the J segment 0 bases; nucleotides outside the gene matches: 0.